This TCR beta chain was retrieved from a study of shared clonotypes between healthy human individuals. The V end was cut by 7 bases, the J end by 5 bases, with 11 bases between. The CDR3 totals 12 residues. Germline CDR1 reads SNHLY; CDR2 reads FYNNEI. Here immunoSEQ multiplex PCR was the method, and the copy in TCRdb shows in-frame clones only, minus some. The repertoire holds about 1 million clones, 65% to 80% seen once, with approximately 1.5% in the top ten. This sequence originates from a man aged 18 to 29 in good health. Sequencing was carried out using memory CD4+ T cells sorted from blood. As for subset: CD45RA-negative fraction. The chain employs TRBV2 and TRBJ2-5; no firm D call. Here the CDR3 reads CASMRRKETQYF. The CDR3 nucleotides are TGTGCCAGCATGAGGCGGAAGGAGACCCAGTACTTC. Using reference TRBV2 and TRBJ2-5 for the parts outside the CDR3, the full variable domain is EPEVTQTPSHQVTQMGQEVILRCVPISNHLYFYWYRQILGQKVEFLVSFYNNEISEKSEIFDDQFSVERPDGSNFTLKIRSTKLEDSAMYFCASMRRKETQYFGPGTRLLVL.